This T cell receptor (beta chain) was recovered during a study of PD-L1 blockade in urothelial cancer. Overall study: Researchers found blood samples held a median of about 130,000 T cells.

Noted time point: pretreatment peripheral blood. Sequencing used immunoSEQ multiplex PCR; TCRdb keeps in-frame clones, though not all of them. The top ten hold 1.6% of the sample, which has under 70,000 clones, about 81% seen once. The germline V and J ends were trimmed by 2 bases and 3 bases, with 14 bases remaining between them. Germline V CDR1 and CDR2: LGHNA, YSLEER. The length of the CDR3 is 15 residues. The sequence derives from a man aged 70-80 years with urothelial cancer. The rearrangement uses TRBV4-3 and TRBJ2-7; the D gene is possibly TRBD2 (6 bases). Sample: PBMCs, taken around atezolizumab (anti-PD-L1) treatment. The CDR3 bases are TGCGCCAGCAGCCAACTGTTAGCGGACCGCTACGAGCAGTACTTC. Protein: CASSQLLADRYEQYF.